The rows below give T cell receptor beta chains drawn from one sample of a study of cytomegalovirus exposure and HLA in healthy donors. Generated by immunoSEQ multiplex PCR, the TCRdb table keeps only in-frame clones and is missing some. In the table there are about 180,000 clones, roughly 80% of which are singletons. Material: PBMCs. The receptors here all came from a woman between 45 and 65 years old in good health and CMV-seronegative. Both conserved end residues are part of each CDR3. The order of the fields is CDR3 DNA, CDR3 protein, V gene, clone size, J gene, D gene. A D gene is named only where the DNA matches it firmly. Clone size is stated in some rows and not others, as once, few, many or a class when expanded.

CDR3 DNA: TGTGCCAGCCGCACCACACAGGGCACCCCCGAGCAGTACTTC; CDR3 protein: CASRTTQGTPEQYF; V gene: TRBV7-2; clone size: -; J gene: TRBJ2-7; D gene: -
CDR3 DNA: TGTGCCAGCAGCCCCGGGACAGGGGGCTTGAAGACCCAGTACTTC; CDR3 protein: CASSPGTGGLKTQYF; V gene: TRBV5-4; clone size: -; J gene: TRBJ2-5; D gene: TRBD1
CDR3 DNA: TGTGCCAGCAGCCGGAGTTCTTTTGACAGGCATGCTTTCTTT; CDR3 protein: CASSRSSFDRHAFF; V gene: TRBV11-3; clone size: once; J gene: TRBJ1-1; D gene: -
CDR3 DNA: TGTGCCAGCAGCTTATGGCGGGATGAGCAGTTCTTC; CDR3 protein: CASSLWRDEQFF; V gene: TRBV11-3; clone size: -; J gene: TRBJ2-1; D gene: -
CDR3 DNA: TGTGCCAGCCAACTAGACGGAAACTATGGCTACACCTTC; CDR3 protein: CASQLDGNYGYTF; V gene: TRBV2; clone size: -; J gene: TRBJ1-2; D gene: -
CDR3 DNA: TGTGCCAGTAGTATAGGGGACAGCTTCAATCAGCCCCAGCATTTT; CDR3 protein: CASSIGDSFNQPQHF; V gene: TRBV19; clone size: once; J gene: TRBJ1-5; D gene: TRBD1
CDR3 DNA: TGTGCCAGCAGAAAACTCGGGGGGGTCGGGTACACTGAAGCTTTCTTT; CDR3 protein: CASRKLGGVGYTEAFF; V gene: TRBV28; clone size: -; J gene: TRBJ1-1; D gene: -
CDR3 DNA: TGTGCCAGCAGCTTGATACATTCCCAAGGCTACACCTTC; CDR3 protein: CASSLIHSQGYTF; V gene: TRBV5-5; clone size: -; J gene: TRBJ1-2; D gene: -
CDR3 DNA: TGTGCCAGCAGCTTCGGACAGGGCGATGGCTACACCTTC; CDR3 protein: CASSFGQGDGYTF; V gene: TRBV11-1; clone size: -; J gene: TRBJ1-2; D gene: TRBD1
CDR3 DNA: TGTGCCACCAGCAGGTTACTAGCGGGGGCCACAGATACGCAGTATTTT; CDR3 protein: CATSRLLAGATDTQYF; V gene: TRBV15; clone size: -; J gene: TRBJ2-3; D gene: TRBD2
CDR3 DNA: TGTGCCAGCAGTTACGAGGGCAGGGGATATGGCTACACCTTC; CDR3 protein: CASSYEGRGYGYTF; V gene: TRBV6-6; clone size: -; J gene: TRBJ1-2; D gene: -
CDR3 DNA: TGTGCCAGCAGCTTATTTTCCACTAGCCGGGGGGATAATGAGCAGTTCTTC; CDR3 protein: CASSLFSTSRGDNEQFF; V gene: TRBV7-8; clone size: -; J gene: TRBJ2-1; D gene: TRBD2
CDR3 DNA: TGTGCCAGCAGCTTAGGGGGCCTAGCGGGTACAGATACGCAGTATTTT; CDR3 protein: CASSLGGLAGTDTQYF; V gene: TRBV13; clone size: -; J gene: TRBJ2-3; D gene: TRBD2
CDR3 DNA: TGTGCCAGTAGTATTCTGGGACAGGGGGCATTCACCTTC; CDR3 protein: CASSILGQGAFTF; V gene: TRBV19; clone size: -; J gene: TRBJ1-2; D gene: TRBD1
CDR3 DNA: TGTGCCAGCAGCCGTAACGGACAGGGTCCCCAGGTCTCCAATGAGCAGTTCTTC; CDR3 protein: CASSRNGQGPQVSNEQFF; V gene: TRBV7-3; clone size: -; J gene: TRBJ2-1; D gene: TRBD1
CDR3 DNA: TGCGCCAGCAGCTTAACCACAGGGGCGGGGTACTACGAGCAGTACTTC; CDR3 protein: CASSLTTGAGYYEQYF; V gene: TRBV5-1; clone size: few; J gene: TRBJ2-7; D gene: -
CDR3 DNA: TGCGCCAGCAGCCAAGAACTAGCGGGGGTTTCCTACGAGCAGTACTTC; CDR3 protein: CASSQELAGVSYEQYF; V gene: TRBV4-3; clone size: -; J gene: TRBJ2-7; D gene: TRBD2
CDR3 DNA: TGTGCCAGCCCCGGCCCTGGATTCGCAGGCCACTTT; CDR3 protein: CASPGPGFAGHF; V gene: TRBV6-1; clone size: -; J gene: TRBJ1-6; D gene: -
CDR3 DNA: TGCGCCAGCAGCCCGGTGGACTATGGCTACACCTTC; CDR3 protein: CASSPVDYGYTF; V gene: TRBV5-1; clone size: -; J gene: TRBJ1-2; D gene: -
CDR3 DNA: TGTGCCAGCAGTGAGTGGAGCCCAATTAAAAACATTCAGTACTTC; CDR3 protein: CASSEWSPIKNIQYF; V gene: TRBV2; clone size: -; J gene: TRBJ2-4; D gene: -
CDR3 DNA: TGTGCCAGCAGTGACAGTCATCAGCCCCAGCATTTT; CDR3 protein: CASSDSHQPQHF; V gene: TRBV6-1; clone size: -; J gene: TRBJ1-5; D gene: -
CDR3 DNA: TGTGCCAGCAGCCGAGGACAGGGAAGTCAGCCCCAGCATTTT; CDR3 protein: CASSRGQGSQPQHF; V gene: TRBV7-2; clone size: -; J gene: TRBJ1-5; D gene: TRBD1
CDR3 DNA: TGTGCCAGCTTGAGGAGCGGGAGTTTGGATACGCAGTATTTT; CDR3 protein: CASLRSGSLDTQYF; V gene: TRBV28; clone size: few; J gene: TRBJ2-3; D gene: TRBD2
CDR3 DNA: TGTGCCAGCAGTTTAGTCAGGGGGTCAGGAAACACCATATATTTT; CDR3 protein: CASSLVRGSGNTIYF; V gene: TRBV28; clone size: -; J gene: TRBJ1-3; D gene: TRBD1
CDR3 DNA: TGTGCCAGCAGCCACCGTATCGGACTAGCGGTCTACGAGCAGTACTTC; CDR3 protein: CASSHRIGLAVYEQYF; V gene: TRBV5-4; clone size: once; J gene: TRBJ2-7; D gene: TRBD2
CDR3 DNA: TGCGCCAGCAGCCAATCTAGCGGTAGCTTCTACAATGAGCAGTTCTTC; CDR3 protein: CASSQSSGSFYNEQFF; V gene: TRBV4-1; clone size: -; J gene: TRBJ2-1; D gene: TRBD2
CDR3 DNA: TGCGCCAGCAGCTTGGCGGGGGACCAGCCCCAGCATTTT; CDR3 protein: CASSLAGDQPQHF; V gene: TRBV5-1; clone size: once; J gene: TRBJ1-5; D gene: -
CDR3 DNA: TGTGCCAGCAGCTTTCTCGTGAACACTGAAGCTTTCTTT; CDR3 protein: CASSFLVNTEAFF; V gene: TRBV7-2; clone size: -; J gene: TRBJ1-1; D gene: -
CDR3 DNA: TGCAGTGCTCTTGACTACCTCGGGCAGTTCTTC; CDR3 protein: CSALDYLGQFF; V gene: TRBV20-1; clone size: -; J gene: TRBJ2-1; D gene: -
CDR3 DNA: TGTGCCAGCAGCTTAGGCCCTTGGCAGAATGAAAAACTGTTTTTT; CDR3 protein: CASSLGPWQNEKLFF; V gene: TRBV7-8; clone size: -; J gene: TRBJ1-4; D gene: -
CDR3 DNA: TGTGCCAGCACCGAAAACAGGGGATTTAATGAAAAACTGTTTTTT; CDR3 protein: CASTENRGFNEKLFF; V gene: TRBV28; clone size: -; J gene: TRBJ1-4; D gene: TRBD1
CDR3 DNA: TGTGCCAGCAGTGAAGGCGGGGCCTCCTACGAGCAGTACTTC; CDR3 protein: CASSEGGASYEQYF; V gene: TRBV2; clone size: -; J gene: TRBJ2-7; D gene: -
CDR3 DNA: TGTGCCAGTAGTATCTCCGGGGGGCTTGGTGAGACCCAGTACTTC; CDR3 protein: CASSISGGLGETQYF; V gene: TRBV19; clone size: -; J gene: TRBJ2-5; D gene: -
CDR3 DNA: TGCGCCAGCAGTGAGGGTGGGCCGTACACCGGGGAGCTGTTTTTT; CDR3 protein: CASSEGGPYTGELFF; V gene: TRBV10-1; clone size: -; J gene: TRBJ2-2; D gene: -
CDR3 DNA: TGTGCCAGCAGCTTAGATTGGATGTCGGGGGAAGCTAATGAAAAACTGTTTTTT; CDR3 protein: CASSLDWMSGEANEKLFF; V gene: TRBV11-2; clone size: -; J gene: TRBJ1-4; D gene: -